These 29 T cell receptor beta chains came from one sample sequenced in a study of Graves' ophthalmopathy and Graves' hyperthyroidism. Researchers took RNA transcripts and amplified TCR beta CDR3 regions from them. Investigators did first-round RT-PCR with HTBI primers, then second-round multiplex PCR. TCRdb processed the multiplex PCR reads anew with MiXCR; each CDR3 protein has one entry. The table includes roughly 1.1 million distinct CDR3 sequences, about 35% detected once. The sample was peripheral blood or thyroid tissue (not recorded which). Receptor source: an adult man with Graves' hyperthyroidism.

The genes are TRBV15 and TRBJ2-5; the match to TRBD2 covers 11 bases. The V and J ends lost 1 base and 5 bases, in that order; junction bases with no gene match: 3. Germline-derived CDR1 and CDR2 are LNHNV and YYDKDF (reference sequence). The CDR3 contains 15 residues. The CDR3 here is CATSRGPSGRETQYF. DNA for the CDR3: TGTGCCACCAGCAGAGGCCCTAGCGGGAGGGAGACCCAGTACTTC.

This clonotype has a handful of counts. The CDR3 DNA is TGCAGTGCTAGGGTAGCGGAGGGTCCCGGGGAGCTGTTTTTT. It codes for CSARVAEGPGELFF. The chain uses TRBV20-1 and TRBJ2-2; weak D call: TRBD2 (6 bases). Germline CDR1 reads DFQATT; CDR2 reads SNEGSKA (reference sequence). V was cut by 3 bases and J by 6 bases, with 14 bases left in between. The CDR3 length is 14 residues.

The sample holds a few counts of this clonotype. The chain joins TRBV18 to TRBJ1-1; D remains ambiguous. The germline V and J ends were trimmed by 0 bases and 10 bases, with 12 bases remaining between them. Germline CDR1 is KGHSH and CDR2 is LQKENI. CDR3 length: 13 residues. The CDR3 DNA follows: TGTGCCAGCTCACCACCCGGGCCGGTGGGAGCTTTCTTT. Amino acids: CASSPPGPVGAFF.

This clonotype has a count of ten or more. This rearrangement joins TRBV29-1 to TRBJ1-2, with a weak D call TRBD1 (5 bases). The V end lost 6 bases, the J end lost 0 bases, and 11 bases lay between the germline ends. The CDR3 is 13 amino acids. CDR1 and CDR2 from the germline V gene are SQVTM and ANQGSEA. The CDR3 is CSVTDSANYGYTF. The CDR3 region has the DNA TGCAGCGTGACAGATTCAGCTAACTATGGCTACACCTTC.

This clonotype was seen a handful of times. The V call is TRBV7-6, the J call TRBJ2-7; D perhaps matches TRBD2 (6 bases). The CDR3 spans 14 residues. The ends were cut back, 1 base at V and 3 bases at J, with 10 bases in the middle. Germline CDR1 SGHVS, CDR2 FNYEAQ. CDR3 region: CASSLGGELYEQYF. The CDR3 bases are TGTGCCAGCAGCTTAGGGGGGGAGCTCTACGAGCAGTACTTC.

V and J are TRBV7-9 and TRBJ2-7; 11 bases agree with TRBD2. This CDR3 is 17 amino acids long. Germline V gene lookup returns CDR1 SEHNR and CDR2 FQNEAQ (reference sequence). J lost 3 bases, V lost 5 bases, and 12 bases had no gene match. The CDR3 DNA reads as TGTGCCAGCAGCCAAAGACTAGCGGGGAGATCCAACTACGAGCAGTACTTC. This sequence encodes CASSQRLAGRSNYEQYF.

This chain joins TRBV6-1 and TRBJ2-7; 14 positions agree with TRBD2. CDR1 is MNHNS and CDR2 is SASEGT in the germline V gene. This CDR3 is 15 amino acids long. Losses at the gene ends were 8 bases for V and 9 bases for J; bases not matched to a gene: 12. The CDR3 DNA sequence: TGTGCCAGCGAGACGGGACTAGCGGGAGCGGGGGGGCAGTACTTC. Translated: CASETGLAGAGGQYF.

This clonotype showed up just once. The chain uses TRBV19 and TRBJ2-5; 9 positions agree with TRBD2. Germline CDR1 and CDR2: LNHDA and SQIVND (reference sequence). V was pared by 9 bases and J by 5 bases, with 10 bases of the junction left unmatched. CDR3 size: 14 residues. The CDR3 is CASSLAGESETQYF. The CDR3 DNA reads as TGTGCCAGCAGCTTAGCGGGGGAGTCGGAGACCCAGTACTTC.

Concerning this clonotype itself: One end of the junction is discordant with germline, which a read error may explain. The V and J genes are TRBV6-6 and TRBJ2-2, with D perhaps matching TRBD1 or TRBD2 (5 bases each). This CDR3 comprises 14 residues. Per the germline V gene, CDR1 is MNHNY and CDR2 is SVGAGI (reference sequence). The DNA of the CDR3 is TGTGCCAGCAGTACCGGGACGGGGACCGGGGAGCTGTCTTGG. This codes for CASSTGTGTGELSW.

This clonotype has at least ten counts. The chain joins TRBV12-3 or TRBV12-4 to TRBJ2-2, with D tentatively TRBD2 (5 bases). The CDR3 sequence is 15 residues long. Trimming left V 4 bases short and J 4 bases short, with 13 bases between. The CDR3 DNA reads TGTGCCAGCAGTTATAGCGCTTGGAGCACCGGGGAGCTGTTTTTT. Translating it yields CASSYSAWSTGELFF.

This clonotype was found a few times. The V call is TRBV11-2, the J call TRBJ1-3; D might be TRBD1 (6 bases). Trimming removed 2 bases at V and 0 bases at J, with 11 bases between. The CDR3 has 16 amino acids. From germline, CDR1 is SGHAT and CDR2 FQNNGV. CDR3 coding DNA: TGTGCCAGCAGCTTACCAGGGGCTAGCTCTGGAAACACCATATATTTT. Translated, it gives CASSLPGASSGNTIYF.

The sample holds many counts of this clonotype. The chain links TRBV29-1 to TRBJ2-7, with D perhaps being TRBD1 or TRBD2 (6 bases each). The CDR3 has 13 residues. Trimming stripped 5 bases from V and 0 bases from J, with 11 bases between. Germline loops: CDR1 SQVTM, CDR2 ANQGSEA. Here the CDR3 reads CSVWGDNSYEQYF. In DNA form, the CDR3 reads TGCAGCGTTTGGGGGGACAACTCCTACGAGCAGTACTTC.

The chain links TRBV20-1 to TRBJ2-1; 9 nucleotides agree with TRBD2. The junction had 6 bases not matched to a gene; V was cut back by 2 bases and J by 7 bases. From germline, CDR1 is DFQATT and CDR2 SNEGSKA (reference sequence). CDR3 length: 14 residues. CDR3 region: CSARRGGGANEQFF. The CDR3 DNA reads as TGCAGTGCTAGACGAGGCGGGGGGGCGAATGAGCAGTTCTTC.

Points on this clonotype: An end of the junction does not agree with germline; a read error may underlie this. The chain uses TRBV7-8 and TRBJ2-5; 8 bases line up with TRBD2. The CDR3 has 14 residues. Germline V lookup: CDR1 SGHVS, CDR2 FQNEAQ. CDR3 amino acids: CASPPAGDQEAQYF. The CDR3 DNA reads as TGTGCCAGCCCCCCAGCGGGGGACCAAGAGGCCCAGTACTTC.

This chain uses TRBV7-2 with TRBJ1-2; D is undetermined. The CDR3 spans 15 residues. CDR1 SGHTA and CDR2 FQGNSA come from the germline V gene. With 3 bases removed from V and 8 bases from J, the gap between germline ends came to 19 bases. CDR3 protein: CASSFVSGNLGGYTF. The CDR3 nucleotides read TGTGCCAGCAGCTTCGTTAGCGGGAACCTTGGAGGCTACACCTTC.

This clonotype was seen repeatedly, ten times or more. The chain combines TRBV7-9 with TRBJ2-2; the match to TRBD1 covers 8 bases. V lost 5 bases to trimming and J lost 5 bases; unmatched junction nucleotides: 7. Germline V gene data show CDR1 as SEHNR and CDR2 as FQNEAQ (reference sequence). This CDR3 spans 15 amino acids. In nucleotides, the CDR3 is TGTGCCAGCAGCACCACAGGGGGTCAGACCGGGGAGCTGTTTTTT. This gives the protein CASSTTGGQTGELFF.

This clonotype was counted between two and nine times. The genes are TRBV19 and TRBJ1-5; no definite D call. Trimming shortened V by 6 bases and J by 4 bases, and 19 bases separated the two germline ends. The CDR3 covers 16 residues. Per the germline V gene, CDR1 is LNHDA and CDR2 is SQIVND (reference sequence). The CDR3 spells CASRELGSSGNQPQHF. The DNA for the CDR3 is TGTGCCAGTAGGGAACTAGGGAGTTCGGGGAATCAGCCCCAGCATTTT.

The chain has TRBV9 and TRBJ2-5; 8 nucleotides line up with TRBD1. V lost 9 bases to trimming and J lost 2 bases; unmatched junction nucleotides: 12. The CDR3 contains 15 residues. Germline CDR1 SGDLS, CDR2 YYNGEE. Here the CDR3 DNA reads TGTGCCATTTACTACATGACAGGGGTACAAGAGACCCAGTACTTC. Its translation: CAIYYMTGVQETQYF. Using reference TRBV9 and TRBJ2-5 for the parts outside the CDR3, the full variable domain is DSGVTQTPKHLITATGQRVTLRCSPRSGDLSVYWYQQSLDQGLQFLIQYYNGEERAKGNILERFSAQQFPDLHSELNLSSLELGDSALYFCAIYYMTGVQETQYFGPGTRLLVL.

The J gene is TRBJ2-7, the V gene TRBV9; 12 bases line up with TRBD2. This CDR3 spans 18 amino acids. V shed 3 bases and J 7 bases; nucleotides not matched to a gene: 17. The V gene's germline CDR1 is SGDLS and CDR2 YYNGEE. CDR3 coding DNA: TGTGCCAGCAGCGAGCGACAGGGCGCTAGCGGGGGGGCTTGGGAGCAGTACTTC. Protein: CASSERQGASGGAWEQYF.

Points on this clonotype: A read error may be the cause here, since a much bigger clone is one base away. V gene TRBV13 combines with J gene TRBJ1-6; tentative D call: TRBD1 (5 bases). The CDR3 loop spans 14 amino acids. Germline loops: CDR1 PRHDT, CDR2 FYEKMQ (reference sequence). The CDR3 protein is CASSLLQGKSLLHF. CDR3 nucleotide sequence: TGTGCCAGCAGCTTGCTTCAGGGAAAATCACTCCTCCACTTT.

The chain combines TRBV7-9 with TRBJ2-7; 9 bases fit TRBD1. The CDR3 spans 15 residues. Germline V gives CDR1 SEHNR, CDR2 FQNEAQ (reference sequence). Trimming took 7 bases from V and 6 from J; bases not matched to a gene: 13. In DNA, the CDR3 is TGTGCCAGCAATCCGCCGGGACAGGGTTTATCCGAGCAGTACTTC. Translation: CASNPPGQGLSEQYF.

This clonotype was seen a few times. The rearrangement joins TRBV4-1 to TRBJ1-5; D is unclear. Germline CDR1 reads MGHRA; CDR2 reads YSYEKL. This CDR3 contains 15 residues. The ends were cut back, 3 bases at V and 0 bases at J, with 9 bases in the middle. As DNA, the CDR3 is TGCGCCAGCAGCCACCGGGTCTTTAGCAATCAGCCCCAGCATTTT. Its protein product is CASSHRVFSNQPQHF.

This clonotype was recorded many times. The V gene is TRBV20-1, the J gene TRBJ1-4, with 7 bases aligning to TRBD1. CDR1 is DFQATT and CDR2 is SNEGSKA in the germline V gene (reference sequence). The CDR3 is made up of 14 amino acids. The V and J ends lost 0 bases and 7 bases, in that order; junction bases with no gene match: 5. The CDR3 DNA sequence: TGCAGTGCTAGAGAAGGCAGGGGGACTGAAAAACTGTTTTTT. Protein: CSAREGRGTEKLFF.

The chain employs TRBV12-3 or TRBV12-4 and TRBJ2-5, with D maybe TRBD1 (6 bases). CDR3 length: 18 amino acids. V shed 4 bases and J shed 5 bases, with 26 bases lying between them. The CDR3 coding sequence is TGTGCCAGCAGTTCCCCTCCCGGTCTAAAGGGGGAAGAGGAGACCCAGTACTTC. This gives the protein CASSSPPGLKGEEETQYF.

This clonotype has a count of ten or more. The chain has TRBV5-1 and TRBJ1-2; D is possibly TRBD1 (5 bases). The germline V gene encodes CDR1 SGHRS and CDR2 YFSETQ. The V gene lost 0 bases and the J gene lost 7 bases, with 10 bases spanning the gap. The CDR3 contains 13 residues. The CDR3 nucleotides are TGCGCCAGCAGCTTGGAAGGGACCGGTGGCTACACCTTC. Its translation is CASSLEGTGGYTF.

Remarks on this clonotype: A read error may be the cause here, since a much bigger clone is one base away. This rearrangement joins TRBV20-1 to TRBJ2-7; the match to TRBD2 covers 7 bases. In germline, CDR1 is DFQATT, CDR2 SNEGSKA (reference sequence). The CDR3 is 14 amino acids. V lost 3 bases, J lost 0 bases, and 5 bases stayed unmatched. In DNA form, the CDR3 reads TGCAGTGCTAGTAAGGCTAGCGGCTCCTACGAGCAGTACTTC. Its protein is CSASKASGSYEQYF.

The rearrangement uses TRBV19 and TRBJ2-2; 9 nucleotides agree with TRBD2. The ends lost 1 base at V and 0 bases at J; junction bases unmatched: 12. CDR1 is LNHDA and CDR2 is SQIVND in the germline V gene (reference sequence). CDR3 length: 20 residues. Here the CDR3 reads CASSIGASSGTPPNTGELFF. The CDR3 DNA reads TGTGCCAGTAGTATAGGGGCGTCTAGCGGGACGCCACCGAACACCGGGGAGCTGTTTTTT.

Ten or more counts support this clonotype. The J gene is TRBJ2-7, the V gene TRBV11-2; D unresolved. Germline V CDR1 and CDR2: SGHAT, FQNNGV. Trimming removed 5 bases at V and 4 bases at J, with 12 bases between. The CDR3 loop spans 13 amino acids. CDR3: CASSPQDSYEQYF. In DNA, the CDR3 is TGTGCCAGCAGCCCACAAGACTCGTACGAGCAGTACTTC.

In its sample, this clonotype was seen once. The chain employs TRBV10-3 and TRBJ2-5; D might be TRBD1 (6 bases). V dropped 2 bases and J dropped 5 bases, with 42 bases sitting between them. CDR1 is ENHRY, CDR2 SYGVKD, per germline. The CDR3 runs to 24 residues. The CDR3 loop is CAISEGQRPEVLLVGKAPVETQYF. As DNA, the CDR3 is TGTGCCATCAGTGAGGGACAGAGGCCCGAAGTACTGCTCGTAGGAAAGGCCCCCGTGGAGACCCAGTACTTC.